Listed below are T cell receptor beta chains from one sample, sequenced in a study of metastatic and nonmetastatic thyroid tumors. TCRdb re-clonotyped the PCR reads via MiXCR. The sample yields more than 7,000 clones, under 25% seen once. The sample consisted of adjacent normal tissue. Receptors were obtained from a female donor with papillary thyroid cancer or a benign thyroid nodule (not recorded which). Some clones in this sample may be carry-over from other donors' samples. Each CDR3 is given with its conserved first and last residue. Fields, in order: J gene, clone size, D gene, V gene, CDR3 DNA, CDR3 protein. D genes are given only for firm matches. The listing skips clone size in some rows; elsewhere it reads once, few, many or a size class.

J: TRBJ1-2; size: medium-sized; D: TRBD1; V: TRBV7-2; DNA: TGTGCCAGCAGCTTAGTCGAGACAGGGGTTGCTGGCTACACCTTC; CDR3: CASSLVETGVAGYTF
J: TRBJ2-7; size: few; D: -; V: TRBV5-1; DNA: TGCGCCAGCAGCTTGGCGGGGAACTCCTACGAGCAGTACTTC; CDR3: CASSLAGNSYEQYF
J: TRBJ1-4; size: -; D: -; V: TRBV12-3/TRBV12-4; DNA: TGTGCCAGCAGTCCAAGCAGGGTTGGGGAAAAACTGTTTTTT; CDR3: CASSPSRVGEKLFF
J: TRBJ2-5; size: medium-sized; D: TRBD2; V: TRBV5-1; DNA: TGCGCCAGCTCTAGAGGACTAGCGGGATACCAAGAGACCCAGTACTTC; CDR3: CASSRGLAGYQETQYF
J: TRBJ1-3; size: large; D: -; V: TRBV6-1; DNA: TGTGCCAGCAGGAGGGACAACTCTGGAAACACCATATATTTT; CDR3: CASRRDNSGNTIYF
J: TRBJ2-1; size: -; D: TRBD2; V: TRBV19; DNA: TGTGCCAGTAGTATACAAGGCGGGAGGGCCTACAATGAGCAACTCTTC; CDR3: CASSIQGGRAYNEQLF
J: TRBJ1-1; size: -; D: -; V: TRBV27; DNA: TGTGCCAGCAGTTTAGAGGGGCTTTCGACTGTTGGTTACTTT; CDR3: CASSLEGLSTVGYF
J: TRBJ2-7; size: many; D: TRBD2; V: TRBV5-1; DNA: TGCGCCAGCAGATCTCTAGCGGGAGGCTCCTACGAGCAGTACTTC; CDR3: CASRSLAGGSYEQYF
J: TRBJ1-2; size: few; D: -; V: TRBV28; DNA: TGTGCCAGCAGCACTTCCACTTTGGCAGGGGGCTACACCTTC; CDR3: CASSTSTLAGGYTF
J: TRBJ2-7; size: medium-sized; D: -; V: TRBV25-1; DNA: TGTGCCAGCAGTGAATGGCAGTTCTACGAGCAGTACTTC; CDR3: CASSEWQFYEQYF
J: TRBJ2-5; size: many; D: -; V: TRBV29-1; DNA: TGCAGCGTTGAAGTAGGCGGGGCAGAGACCCAGTACTTC; CDR3: CSVEVGGAETQYF
J: TRBJ2-5; size: -; D: -; V: TRBV6-1; DNA: TGTGCCAGCAGATCAACTAGAGGGGTCGGGGAGATCCAGTACTTC; CDR3: CASRSTRGVGEIQYF
J: TRBJ2-1; size: many; D: TRBD1; V: TRBV7-3; DNA: TGTGCCAGCAGCAACCGGGACAGGGACTCCCCAGGGAATGAGCAGTTCTTC; CDR3: CASSNRDRDSPGNEQFF
J: TRBJ2-5; size: many; D: TRBD1; V: TRBV5-1; DNA: TGCGCCAGCAGCTCCTACAGGGGGAATGAAGAGACCCAGTACTTC; CDR3: CASSSYRGNEETQYF
J: TRBJ2-1; size: -; D: -; V: TRBV28; DNA: TGTGCCAGCAGTTTACTTGGCGCCTCGTCCCCCTACAATGAGCAGTTCTTC; CDR3: CASSLLGASSPYNEQFF
J: TRBJ2-1; size: -; D: TRBD1; V: TRBV11-2; DNA: TGTGCCAGCAGCTTAGTAGTGGTAGCAGGGGGCTTTGAGCAGTTCTTC; CDR3: CASSLVVVAGGFEQFF
J: TRBJ1-1; size: medium-sized; D: -; V: TRBV2; DNA: TGTGCCAGCAGTGACTGGGGGAACACTGAAGCTTTCTTT; CDR3: CASSDWGNTEAFF
J: TRBJ2-1; size: -; D: -; V: TRBV20-1; DNA: TGCAGTGCTAGCATCCGGTCCTACGGACACAATGAGCAGTTCTTC; CDR3: CSASIRSYGHNEQFF
J: TRBJ2-1; size: medium-sized; D: -; V: TRBV6-1; DNA: TGTGCCAGCACCCCCTGGAGGACCAACTACAATGAGCAGTTCTTC; CDR3: CASTPWRTNYNEQFF
J: TRBJ2-2; size: -; D: -; V: TRBV6-1; DNA: TGTGCCAGCAGACCCGACCGAAGCACCGGGTATCTGTTTTTT; CDR3: CASRPDRSTGYLFF
J: TRBJ1-2; size: -; D: -; V: TRBV7-2; DNA: TGTGCCAGCAGCAAGGGGTGGGCTGATGGCTACACCTTC; CDR3: CASSKGWADGYTF